These T cell receptor beta chains were read from a single sample in a study of technical replicates of blood from several donors. Sequencing was performed with immunoSEQ multiplex PCR; in TCRdb, only in-frame clones are kept and a portion is missing. The table shows roughly 72,000 clones, with around 96% occurring only once. The sample comprised T cells isolated from PBMCs. These receptors originate from a human donor in good health. CDR3s include the opening cysteine and the closing phenylalanine or tryptophan. D genes are given only for firm matches. Clone size, where shown, is once, few, many, or a class for clones that have expanded.

v_call: TRBV5-1; d_call: -; clone_size: -; cdr3_length: 17; j_call: TRBJ2-2; cdr3_aa: CASSSNPGHQNTGELFF; cdr3_nt: TGCGCCAGCAGCTCGAACCCGGGACACCAGAACACCGGGGAGCTGTTTTTT
v_call: TRBV7-6; d_call: -; clone_size: -; cdr3_length: 13; j_call: TRBJ2-7; cdr3_aa: CASSLGTAGEQYF; cdr3_nt: TGTGCCAGCAGCCTAGGGACCGCGGGAGAGCAGTACTTC
v_call: TRBV5-4; d_call: -; clone_size: -; cdr3_length: 13; j_call: TRBJ1-5; cdr3_aa: CASSSGLDQPQHF; cdr3_nt: TGTGCCAGCAGCTCAGGGCTGGATCAGCCCCAGCATTTT
v_call: TRBV30; d_call: TRBD2; clone_size: -; cdr3_length: 15; j_call: TRBJ2-5; cdr3_aa: CAWSVRLAGLETQYF; cdr3_nt: TGTGCCTGGAGTGTCAGACTAGCGGGGTTAGAGACCCAGTACTTC
v_call: TRBV28; d_call: -; clone_size: -; cdr3_length: 12; j_call: TRBJ2-3; cdr3_aa: CAIRGRVDTQYF; cdr3_nt: TGTGCCATCCGGGGGAGAGTAGATACGCAGTATTTT
v_call: TRBV19; d_call: -; clone_size: -; cdr3_length: 11; j_call: TRBJ2-1; cdr3_aa: CASSNVGEQFF; cdr3_nt: TGTGCCAGTAGTAATGTCGGTGAGCAGTTCTTC
v_call: TRBV28; d_call: -; clone_size: -; cdr3_length: 13; j_call: TRBJ1-5; cdr3_aa: CASTEGGEQPQHF; cdr3_nt: TGTGCCAGCACCGAGGGAGGGGAGCAGCCCCAGCATTTT
v_call: TRBV9; d_call: -; clone_size: -; cdr3_length: 17; j_call: TRBJ2-3; cdr3_aa: CASSVGGGRESTDTQYF; cdr3_nt: TGTGCCAGCAGCGTAGGGGGTGGGCGGGAAAGCACAGATACGCAGTATTTT
v_call: TRBV4-2; d_call: -; clone_size: -; cdr3_length: 15; j_call: TRBJ1-1; cdr3_aa: CASSRDRPLMAEAFF; cdr3_nt: TGTGCCAGCAGCCGCGATCGCCCCTTGATGGCTGAAGCTTTCTTT
v_call: TRBV2; d_call: TRBD1; clone_size: -; cdr3_length: 17; j_call: TRBJ2-7; cdr3_aa: CASSSSQDRVVPYEQYF; cdr3_nt: TGTGCCAGCAGTTCGAGCCAGGACAGGGTCGTTCCCTACGAGCAGTACTTC
v_call: TRBV7-6; d_call: -; clone_size: -; cdr3_length: 13; j_call: TRBJ2-1; cdr3_aa: CASSRESYNEQFF; cdr3_nt: TGTGCCAGCAGCCGGGAATCCTACAATGAGCAGTTCTTC
v_call: TRBV4-3; d_call: TRBD1; clone_size: -; cdr3_length: 14; j_call: TRBJ1-4; cdr3_aa: CASSQGQGAEKLFF; cdr3_nt: TGCGCCAGCAGCCAAGGGCAGGGGGCTGAAAAACTGTTTTTT
v_call: TRBV9; d_call: -; clone_size: -; cdr3_length: 16; j_call: TRBJ1-5; cdr3_aa: CASSVGKGFGNQPQHF; cdr3_nt: TGTGCCAGCAGCGTAGGTAAGGGGTTCGGCAATCAGCCCCAGCATTTT
v_call: TRBV2; d_call: -; clone_size: -; cdr3_length: 15; j_call: TRBJ1-1; cdr3_aa: CASSETGQTNTEAFF; cdr3_nt: TGTGCCAGCAGTGAGACGGGACAAACGAACACTGAAGCTTTCTTT
v_call: TRBV6-1; d_call: TRBD1; clone_size: -; cdr3_length: 15; j_call: TRBJ1-1; cdr3_aa: CASSVRTGPNTEAFF; cdr3_nt: TGTGCCAGCAGTGTAAGGACAGGGCCGAACACTGAAGCTTTCTTT
v_call: TRBV7-9; d_call: TRBD1; clone_size: -; cdr3_length: 16; j_call: TRBJ2-1; cdr3_aa: CASSLVDRGLYNEQFF; cdr3_nt: TGTGCCAGCAGCTTAGTCGACAGGGGGCTTTACAATGAGCAGTTCTTC
v_call: TRBV7-9; d_call: -; clone_size: -; cdr3_length: 15; j_call: TRBJ2-5; cdr3_aa: CASSPTWQGPETQYF; cdr3_nt: TGTGCCAGCAGCCCGACGTGGCAGGGCCCTGAGACCCAGTACTTC
v_call: TRBV7-9; d_call: -; clone_size: -; cdr3_length: 11; j_call: TRBJ2-2; cdr3_aa: CASRFNGELFF; cdr3_nt: TGTGCCAGCAGGTTTAACGGGGAGCTGTTTTTT
v_call: TRBV7-2; d_call: -; clone_size: once; cdr3_length: 14; j_call: TRBJ2-3; cdr3_aa: CASSLGGRTDTQYF; cdr3_nt: TGTGCCAGCAGCTTAGGAGGGAGGACAGATACGCAGTATTTT
v_call: TRBV4-1; d_call: TRBD1; clone_size: -; cdr3_length: 16; j_call: TRBJ1-4; cdr3_aa: CASSQAWGTGFRKLFF; cdr3_nt: TGCGCCAGCAGCCAAGCGTGGGGGACAGGGTTTAGGAAACTGTTTTTT
v_call: TRBV28; d_call: -; clone_size: -; cdr3_length: 12; j_call: TRBJ1-2; cdr3_aa: CASSYRARGYTF; cdr3_nt: TGTGCCAGCAGTTACAGGGCGCGGGGCTACACCTTC
v_call: TRBV9; d_call: TRBD1; clone_size: -; cdr3_length: 15; j_call: TRBJ2-1; cdr3_aa: CASSSRGQGYNEQFF; cdr3_nt: TGTGCCAGCAGCTCCCGGGGACAGGGGTACAATGAGCAGTTCTTC
v_call: TRBV5-5; d_call: -; clone_size: -; cdr3_length: 18; j_call: TRBJ1-2; cdr3_aa: CASSFDGSNLGAFYGYTF; cdr3_nt: TGTGCCAGCAGCTTTGATGGGTCAAACTTAGGGGCCTTTTATGGCTACACCTTC
v_call: TRBV2; d_call: -; clone_size: -; cdr3_length: 14; j_call: TRBJ1-5; cdr3_aa: CASSDRGGNQPQHF; cdr3_nt: TGTGCCAGCAGTGACAGGGGTGGCAATCAGCCCCAGCATTTT
v_call: TRBV6-1; d_call: TRBD1; clone_size: -; cdr3_length: 15; j_call: TRBJ1-2; cdr3_aa: CASSPQTGGNYGYTF; cdr3_nt: TGTGCCAGCAGTCCTCAGACAGGGGGTAACTATGGCTACACCTTC
v_call: TRBV5-1; d_call: TRBD1; clone_size: -; cdr3_length: 18; j_call: TRBJ2-7; cdr3_aa: CASSLGGLKGASSYEQYF; cdr3_nt: TGCGCCAGCAGCTTGGGGGGCTTGAAGGGGGCAAGCTCCTACGAGCAGTACTTC
v_call: TRBV11-2; d_call: TRBD1; clone_size: -; cdr3_length: 13; j_call: TRBJ1-4; cdr3_aa: CASSFTGVEKLFF; cdr3_nt: TGTGCCAGCAGCTTCACAGGGGTAGAAAAACTGTTTTTT
v_call: TRBV10-3; d_call: -; clone_size: -; cdr3_length: 16; j_call: TRBJ1-2; cdr3_aa: CAISESDWSTNYGYTF; cdr3_nt: TGTGCCATCAGTGAGTCGGACTGGAGTACTAACTATGGCTACACCTTC
v_call: TRBV7-2; d_call: TRBD1; clone_size: -; cdr3_length: 17; j_call: TRBJ1-4; cdr3_aa: CASSSPQGGADNEKLFF; cdr3_nt: TGTGCCAGCAGCTCTCCTCAGGGGGGCGCTGACAATGAAAAACTGTTTTTT
v_call: TRBV7-9; d_call: -; clone_size: once; cdr3_length: 15; j_call: TRBJ1-5; cdr3_aa: CASSLTGGTNQPQHF; cdr3_nt: TGTGCCAGCAGCTTAACAGGAGGGACCAATCAGCCCCAGCATTTT
v_call: TRBV18; d_call: -; clone_size: -; cdr3_length: 13; j_call: TRBJ1-2; cdr3_aa: CASSSTGNYGYTF; cdr3_nt: TGTGCCAGCTCCTCAACAGGGAATTATGGCTACACCTTC
v_call: TRBV29-1; d_call: TRBD2; clone_size: -; cdr3_length: 14; j_call: TRBJ2-5; cdr3_aa: CSAGGLARGETQYF; cdr3_nt: TGCAGCGCCGGGGGACTAGCGAGGGGGGAGACCCAGTACTTC
v_call: TRBV7-3; d_call: TRBD2; clone_size: -; cdr3_length: 17; j_call: TRBJ2-3; cdr3_aa: CASSSSGRVSSTDTQYF; cdr3_nt: TGTGCCAGCAGCTCTAGCGGGAGAGTGTCGAGCACAGATACGCAGTATTTT
v_call: TRBV6-5; d_call: -; clone_size: -; cdr3_length: 13; j_call: TRBJ1-4; cdr3_aa: CASSYGRLEKLFF; cdr3_nt: TGTGCCAGCAGTTACGGTAGACTCGAAAAACTGTTTTTT
v_call: TRBV19; d_call: -; clone_size: -; cdr3_length: 14; j_call: TRBJ2-7; cdr3_aa: CASSIGTVAREQYF; cdr3_nt: TGTGCCAGTAGTATCGGTACAGTTGCTCGAGAGCAGTACTTC
v_call: TRBV6-4; d_call: TRBD1; clone_size: -; cdr3_length: 17; j_call: TRBJ1-5; cdr3_aa: CASSDPQGAFVGQPQHF; cdr3_nt: TGTGCCAGCAGTGACCCGCAGGGGGCATTTGTAGGGCAGCCCCAGCATTTT
v_call: TRBV28; d_call: TRBD1; clone_size: -; cdr3_length: 12; j_call: TRBJ2-7; cdr3_aa: CASSSGTGWRYF; cdr3_nt: TGTGCCAGCAGTAGCGGGACAGGGTGGCGGTACTTC
v_call: TRBV4-3; d_call: TRBD2; clone_size: -; cdr3_length: 17; j_call: TRBJ2-2; cdr3_aa: CASSQVPGLANTGELFF; cdr3_nt: TGCGCCAGCAGCCAAGTACCGGGACTAGCGAACACCGGGGAGCTGTTTTTT
v_call: TRBV28; d_call: TRBD1; clone_size: once; cdr3_length: 15; j_call: TRBJ1-2; cdr3_aa: CASSLTGEGNYGYTF; cdr3_nt: TGTGCCAGCAGCTTGACAGGGGAGGGAAACTATGGCTACACCTTC